Reported below is one T cell receptor beta chain. Antigen unknown. The data were obtained in a study of cytomegalovirus exposure and HLA in healthy donors. Study context: The Caucasian-associated ancestry cluster held roughly 84% of 300 to 450 genotyped donors.

Findings and caveats of the study: Later on, analysis showed that most CMV-associated TCR beta chains appeared to be HLA-restricted.

Trimming removed 4 bases from V and 2 bases from J, with 13 bases in between. The length of the CDR3 is 15 residues. Looked up from germline, CDR1 is SGHDT and CDR2 is YYEEEE. PCR amplification relied on 60 Vbeta primers (plus 13 Jbeta primers). Sequenced by immunoSEQ multiplex PCR; TCRdb stores in-frame clones only, minus some. This listing includes 200,000 or so clones. Sequenced sample: PBMCs. This receptor was identified in a girl aged 2 to 9 in good health and CMV-seropositive. This rearrangement joins TRBV5-6 to TRBJ1-5; D perhaps matches TRBD1 (5 bases). This chain's CDR3 is CASSLGGAGNQPQHF. The CDR3 DNA is TGTGCCAGCAGCCTAGGAGGGGCTGGCAATCAGCCCCAGCATTTT.